The next 13 T cell receptor beta chains were all read from a single sample in a study of CD8 T cells in Susac syndrome. The RNA input was about 0.5 to 1 ug, and it was reverse transcribed with random hexamers. From the immunoSEQ multiplex PCR reads, TCRdb called clonotypes with MiXCR, one entry per CDR3 protein. The sample includes tens of thousands of distinct CDR3 sequences, roughly 93% seen only once; the top ten take around 0.15%. Sequences were obtained from CD4+ T cells from PBMCs. The receptors shown here come from a human donor with Susac syndrome.

The chain uses TRBV6-5 and TRBJ1-1, with D uncertain. V was trimmed by 2 bases and J by 7 bases, leaving 8 bases between them. Germline V gene sequence: CDR1 MNHEY, CDR2 SVGAGI. This CDR3 is built from 12 residues. CDR3 DNA sequence: TGTGCCAGCAGTTACGGCTTGGATGAAGCTTTCTTT. It is translated as CASSYGLDEAFF.

V and J are TRBV18 and TRBJ1-1; D unclear. V was cut by 2 bases and J by 6 bases, with 10 bases left in between. From germline, CDR1 is KGHSH and CDR2 LQKENI. This CDR3 region has 13 residues. CDR3 coding DNA: TGTGCCAGCTCACCATTTGGGCGCCCTGAAGCTTTCTTT. Protein product: CASSPFGRPEAFF.

The gene calls are TRBV27 and TRBJ2-3; TRBD1 is a possible D gene (6 bases). Deletions cut 3 bases from V and 6 bases from J, with 19 bases between. The germline V gene encodes CDR1 MNHEY and CDR2 SMNVEV (reference sequence). The CDR3 loop spans 16 amino acids. In nucleotides, the CDR3 is TGTGCCAGCAGTTTGCCAAGGGGGACCCTTAGGGATACGCAGTATTTT. Amino acids: CASSLPRGTLRDTQYF.

The chain couples TRBV7-8 to TRBJ2-4, with D possibly being TRBD2 (6 bases). In germline, CDR1 is SGHVS, CDR2 FQNEAQ. V lost 2 bases, J lost 6 bases, and 14 bases lay in between. The CDR3 is 15 amino acids. The CDR3 sequence is CASSLRAGTPNIQYF. The CDR3 bases are TGTGCCAGCAGCTTACGTGCGGGGACCCCAAACATTCAGTACTTC.

The chain couples TRBV5-1 to TRBJ1-2; maybe TRBD1 (5 bases). The germline CDR1 and CDR2 sequences are SGHRS and YFSETQ. CDR3 length: 12 residues. V lost 0 bases to trimming and J lost 8 bases, with 8 bases between them. CDR3 protein: CASSLDWGGYTF. The DNA of the CDR3 is TGCGCCAGCAGCTTGGATTGGGGCGGCTACACCTTC.

The genes are TRBV4-3 and TRBJ1-2, with D uncertain. In germline, CDR1 is LGHNA, CDR2 YSLEER. V was shortened by 6 bases and J by 4 bases, with 24 bases between the two germline ends. The CDR3 extends over 17 amino acids. Here the CDR3 reads CASRAESDGFTPYGYTF. The DNA for the CDR3 is TGCGCCAGCAGGGCGGAGTCAGACGGCTTCACCCCCTATGGCTACACCTTC.

This clonotype was recorded a few times. The rearrangement links TRBV6-1 to TRBJ1-6, with 7 bases matching TRBD1. Germline assignment: CDR1 MNHNS and CDR2 SASEGT. Trimming at V came to 6 bases and at J to 6 bases, leaving 11 bases not matched to a gene. The CDR3 has 16 residues. CDR3 protein: CASSRQGIHSNSPLHF. The DNA for the CDR3 is TGTGCCAGCAGCCGACAGGGCATTCACAGTAATTCACCCCTCCACTTT.

The chain is built from TRBV27 and TRBJ2-7; 14 bases map to TRBD2. V lost 4 bases and J lost 2; bases outside the gene matches: 16. This CDR3 has 20 amino acids. The germline V gene has CDR1 MNHEY and CDR2 SMNVEV (reference sequence). The chain's CDR3 is CASSYLGSGTSGGRPYEQYF. CDR3 coding DNA: TGTGCCAGCAGTTACCTAGGGAGCGGGACTAGCGGGGGTCGGCCCTACGAGCAGTACTTC.

The chain carries TRBV10-3 and TRBJ2-3; 9 bases are shared with TRBD1. The trim removed 7 bases at V and 4 bases at J, leaving 6 bases unmatched. In germline, CDR1 is ENHRY, CDR2 SYGVKD. The CDR3 loop spans 14 amino acids. CDR3 protein: CAINQDRGADTQYF. CDR3 sequence (DNA): TGTGCCATCAACCAGGACAGGGGTGCAGATACGCAGTATTTT.

J is TRBJ1-1 and V is TRBV7-2, with 7 bases that match TRBD1. There are 15 residues in the CDR3. J lost 6 bases, V lost 3 bases, and 10 bases had no gene match. Germline CDR1 reads SGHTA; CDR2 reads FQGNSA. This chain's CDR3 is CASSLDATGYAEAFF. The DNA for the CDR3 is TGTGCCAGCAGCTTGGACGCGACAGGGTACGCTGAAGCTTTCTTT.

The rearrangement links TRBV15 to TRBJ1-5; 10 nucleotides agree with TRBD1. J lost 3 bases, V lost 3 bases, and 8 bases had no gene match. Germline V gene lookup returns CDR1 LNHNV and CDR2 YYDKDF (reference sequence). The CDR3 runs 17 residues. The CDR3 DNA is TGTGCCACCAGCAGGACCGGGACAGGGGCAGACAATCAGCCCCAGCATTTT. Encoded protein: CATSRTGTGADNQPQHF.

The chain has TRBV28 and TRBJ1-2, with 9 bases aligning to TRBD1. The CDR3 loop spans 14 amino acids. V trimming: 2 bases; J trimming: 5 bases; junction bases outside the gene matches: 3. Germline V gene data show CDR1 as MDHEN and CDR2 as SYDVKM. The CDR3 loop is CASSLRTGAYGYTF. CDR3 in DNA: TGTGCCAGCAGTTTAAGGACAGGGGCGTATGGCTACACCTTC.

The chain links TRBV6-1 to TRBJ2-7, with 7 positions matching TRBD1. CDR1 is MNHNS and CDR2 is SASEGT in the germline V gene. CDR3 size: 13 residues. V was pared by 10 bases and J by 0 bases, with 6 bases of the junction left unmatched. In DNA form, the CDR3 reads TGTGCCACGGGACAGCTTTTCTCCTACGAGCAGTACTTC. Residues: CATGQLFSYEQYF.